One T cell receptor beta chain is described in this entry. Its antigen is not known. Clones were read by immunoSEQ multiplex PCR, and TCRdb kept only the in-frame ones, dropping some. Of some 140,000 clones listed, just over 90% are singletons. The sample comes from a study of OX40 agonist ivuxolimab in advanced cancers. Regarding the study as a whole: The investigators did not determine what antigen specificity the expanded peripheral T cells had.

V lost 7 bases to trimming and J lost 6 bases, with 22 bases between them. Germline V CDR1 and CDR2: LNHDA, SQIVND (reference sequence). The CDR3 has 15 residues. The specimen was CD4+ or CD8+ T cells sorted from blood, collected in a trial of the OX40 agonist ivuxolimab. This TCR was recovered from an adult with an advanced solid tumor such as melanoma, head and neck, liver or kidney cancer. The chain recombines TRBV19 with TRBJ2-7; D call uncertain. The CDR3 reads CASKKGGSQSGEQYF. The CDR3, as DNA: TGTGCCAGTAAAAAGGGCGGTTCCCAGTCGGGCGAGCAGTACTTC.